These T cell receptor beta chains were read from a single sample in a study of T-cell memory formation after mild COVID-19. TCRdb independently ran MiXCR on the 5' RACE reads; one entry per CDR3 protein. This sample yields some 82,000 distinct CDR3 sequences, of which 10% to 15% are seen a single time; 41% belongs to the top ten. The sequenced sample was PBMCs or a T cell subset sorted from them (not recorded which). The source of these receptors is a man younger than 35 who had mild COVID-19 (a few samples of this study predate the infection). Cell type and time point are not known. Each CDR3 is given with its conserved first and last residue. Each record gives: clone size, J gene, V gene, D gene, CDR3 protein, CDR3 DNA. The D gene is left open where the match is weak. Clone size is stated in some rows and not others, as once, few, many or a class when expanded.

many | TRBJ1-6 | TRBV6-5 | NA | CASSRAGPYNSPLHF | TGTGCCAGCAGTCGAGCGGGGCCGTATAATTCACCCCTCCACTTT
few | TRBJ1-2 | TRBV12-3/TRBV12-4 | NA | CASTHKGAWDYGYTF | TGTGCCAGCACCCATAAAGGGGCTTGGGACTATGGCTACACCTTC
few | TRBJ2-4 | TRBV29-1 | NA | CSVDRDASQRNIQYF | TGCAGCGTTGACCGAGATGCTAGCCAAAGGAACATTCAGTACTTC
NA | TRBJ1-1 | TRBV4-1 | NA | CASSGMGLNTEAFF | TGCGCCAGCAGCGGAATGGGACTGAACACTGAAGCTTTCTTT
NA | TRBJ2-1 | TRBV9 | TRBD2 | CASSVVAGNNEQFF | TGTGCCAGCAGCGTCGTAGCGGGGAACAATGAGCAGTTCTTC
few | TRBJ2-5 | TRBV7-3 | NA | CASSLGGSAQYF | TGTGCCAGCAGCTTGGGGGGTTCGGCCCAGTACTTC
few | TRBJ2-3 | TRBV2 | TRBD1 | CASVDGTVVPDTQYF | TGTGCCAGTGTGGACGGGACAGTCGTTCCGGATACGCAGTATTTT
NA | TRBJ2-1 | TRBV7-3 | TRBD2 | CASSSLTSGYNEQFF | TGTGCCAGCAGCTCACTGACTAGCGGATACAATGAGCAGTTCTTC
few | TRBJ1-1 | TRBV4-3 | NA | CASSQDSAGTREAFF | TGCGCCAGCAGCCAAGATTCGGCAGGGACGAGGGAAGCTTTCTTT
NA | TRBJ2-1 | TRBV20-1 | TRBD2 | CSARELASSYNEQFF | TGCAGTGCTAGGGAACTAGCGAGCTCCTACAATGAGCAGTTCTTC
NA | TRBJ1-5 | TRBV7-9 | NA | CASSQDSANQPQHF | TGTGCCAGCAGTCAAGACAGCGCAAATCAGCCCCAGCATTTT
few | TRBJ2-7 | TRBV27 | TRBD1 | CASSPWTGSEQYF | TGTGCCAGCAGTCCCTGGACAGGGAGCGAGCAGTACTTC
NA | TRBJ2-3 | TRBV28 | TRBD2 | CATNTILAGVTDTQYF | TGTGCCACCAATACAATACTAGCGGGGGTAACAGATACGCAGTATTTT
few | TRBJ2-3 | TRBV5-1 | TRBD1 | CASSWTGGADTQYF | TGCGCCAGCAGCTGGACAGGGGGCGCAGATACGCAGTATTTT
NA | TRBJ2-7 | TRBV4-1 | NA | CASSHFLGDYEQYF | TGCGCCAGCAGCCATTTTTTGGGGGACTACGAGCAGTACTTC
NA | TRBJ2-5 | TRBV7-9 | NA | CASSHPQTIEETQYF | TGTGCCAGCAGCCATCCGCAGACTATAGAAGAGACCCAGTACTTC
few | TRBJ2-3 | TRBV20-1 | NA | CSAVPSTGARTDTQYF | TGCAGTGCCGTACCCTCCACTGGGGCTAGAACAGATACGCAGTATTTT
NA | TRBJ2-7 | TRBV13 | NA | CASSTGLSYEQYF | TGTGCCAGCAGCACCGGACTTTCCTACGAGCAGTACTTC